This TCR beta chain was identified in a study of blood T cells in healthy people across ages. Points from the study as a whole: The study could not conclusively compare naive and antigen-experienced cells, given its unsorted PBMCs.

PCR was performed a second time for 7 to 11 cycles using a sample-barcoded 5' primer and a J-beta primer mix. TCRdb re-called the 5' RACE reads through MiXCR, storing one row per CDR3 protein. The repertoire holds about 1.6 million distinct CDR3 sequences, with around 35% as singletons. Total RNA amounts of at least 6 micrograms were extracted per sample. Germline V gene lookup returns CDR1 DFQATT and CDR2 SNEGSKA (reference sequence). The CDR3 consists of 17 residues. Comments on this clonotype: The antigen is undetermined.

The chain employs TRBV20-1 and TRBJ2-5, with 7 bases aligning to TRBD1. The end of the DNA aligns better with TRBJ2-7, so the J call may be wrong. Sequencing was performed on blood. The receptor was isolated from a woman under 40 in good health. DNA of the CDR3: TGCAGTGCTAGAGATCTCCTTCGGGCAGGGGGTTTCACCGAGCAGTACTTC. The encoded protein is CSARDLLRAGGFTEQYF.